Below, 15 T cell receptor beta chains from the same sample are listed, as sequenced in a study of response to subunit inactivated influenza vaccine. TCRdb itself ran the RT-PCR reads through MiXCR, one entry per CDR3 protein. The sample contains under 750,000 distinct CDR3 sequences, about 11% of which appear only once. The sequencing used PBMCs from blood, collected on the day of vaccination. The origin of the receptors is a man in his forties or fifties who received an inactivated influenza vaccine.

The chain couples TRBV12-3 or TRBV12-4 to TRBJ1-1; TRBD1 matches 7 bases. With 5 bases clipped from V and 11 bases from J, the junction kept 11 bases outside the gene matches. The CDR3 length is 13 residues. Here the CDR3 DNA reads TGTGCCAGCAGTGACTCGACAGGGAGAGGTGCTTTCTTT. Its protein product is CASSDSTGRGAFF.

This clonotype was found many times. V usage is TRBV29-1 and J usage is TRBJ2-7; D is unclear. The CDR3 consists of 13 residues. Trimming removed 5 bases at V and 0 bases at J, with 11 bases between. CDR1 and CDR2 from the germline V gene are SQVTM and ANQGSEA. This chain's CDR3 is CSVLPGDSYEQYF. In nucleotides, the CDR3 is TGCAGCGTTCTTCCAGGAGACTCCTACGAGCAGTACTTC.

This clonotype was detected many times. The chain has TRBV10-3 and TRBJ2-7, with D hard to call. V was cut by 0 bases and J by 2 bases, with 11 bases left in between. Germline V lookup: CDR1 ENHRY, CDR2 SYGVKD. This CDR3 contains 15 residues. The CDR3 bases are TGTGCCATCAGTGAGTCGGTGAGGATAACCTACGAGCAGTACTTC. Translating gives CAISESVRITYEQYF.

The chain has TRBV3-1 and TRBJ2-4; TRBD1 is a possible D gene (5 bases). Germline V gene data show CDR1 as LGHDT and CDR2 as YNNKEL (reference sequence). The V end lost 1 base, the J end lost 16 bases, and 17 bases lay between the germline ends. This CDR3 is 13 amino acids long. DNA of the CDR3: TGTGCCAGCAGCCAAGGAAGGGGCCCCGGGCAATACTTC. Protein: CASSQGRGPGQYF.

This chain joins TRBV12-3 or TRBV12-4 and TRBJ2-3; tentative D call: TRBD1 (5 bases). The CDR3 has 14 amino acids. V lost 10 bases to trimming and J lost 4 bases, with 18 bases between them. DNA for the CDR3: TGTGCCACCGGTACACAGGCTGGGTCAGATACGCAGTATTTT. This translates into CATGTQAGSDTQYF.

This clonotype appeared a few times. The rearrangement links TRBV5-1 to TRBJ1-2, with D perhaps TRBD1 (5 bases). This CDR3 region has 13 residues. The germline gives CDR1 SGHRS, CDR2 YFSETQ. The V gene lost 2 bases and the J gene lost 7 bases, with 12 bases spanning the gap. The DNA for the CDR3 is TGCGCCAGCAGCTTCCCGGACATGAGTGGCTACACCTTC. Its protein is CASSFPDMSGYTF.

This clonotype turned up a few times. CDR3 nucleotide sequence: TGCGCCAGCAGCCAAGAGGGTGTGGCTAGCGGGCCGCAACCTAGCACAGATACGCAGTATTTT. Its protein is CASSQEGVASGPQPSTDTQYF. The chain is built from TRBV4-1 and TRBJ2-3; 8 nucleotides match TRBD2. Per the germline V gene, CDR1 is MGHRA and CDR2 is YSYEKL. This CDR3 region has 21 residues. J was trimmed by 0 bases and V by 0 bases; bases with no gene match: 17.

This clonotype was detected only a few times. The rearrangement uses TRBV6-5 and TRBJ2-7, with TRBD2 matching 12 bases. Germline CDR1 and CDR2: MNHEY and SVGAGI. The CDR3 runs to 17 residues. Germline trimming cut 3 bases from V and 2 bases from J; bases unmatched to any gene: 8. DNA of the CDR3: TGTGCCAGCAGTTATTACACTAGCGGGGGGACTCCCTACGAGCAGTACTTC. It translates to CASSYYTSGGTPYEQYF.

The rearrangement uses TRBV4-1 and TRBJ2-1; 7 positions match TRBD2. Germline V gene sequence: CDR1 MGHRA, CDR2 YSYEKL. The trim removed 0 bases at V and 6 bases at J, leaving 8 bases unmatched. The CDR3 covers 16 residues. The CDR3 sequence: CASSQDGREGFNEQFF. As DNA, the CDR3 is TGCGCCAGCAGCCAAGATGGGAGGGAGGGCTTCAATGAGCAGTTCTTC.

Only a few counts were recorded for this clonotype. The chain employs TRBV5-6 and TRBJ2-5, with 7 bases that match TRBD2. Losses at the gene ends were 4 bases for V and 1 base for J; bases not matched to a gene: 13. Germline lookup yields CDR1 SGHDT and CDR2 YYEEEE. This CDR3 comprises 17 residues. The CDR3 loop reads CASSPQPGLPTQETQYF. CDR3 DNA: TGTGCCAGCAGCCCGCAACCGGGACTACCCACCCAAGAGACCCAGTACTTC. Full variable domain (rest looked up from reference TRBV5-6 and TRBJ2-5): DAGVTQSPTHLIKTRGQQVTLRCSPKSGHDTVSWYQQALGQGPQFIFQYYEEEERQRGNFPDRFSGHQFPNYSSELNVNALLLGDSALYLCASSPQPGLPTQETQYFGPGTRLLVL.

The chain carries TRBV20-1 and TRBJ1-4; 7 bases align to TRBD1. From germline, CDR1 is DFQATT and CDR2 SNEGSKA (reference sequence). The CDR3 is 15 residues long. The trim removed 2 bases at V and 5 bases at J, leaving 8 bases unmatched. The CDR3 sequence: CSARNPGGRNEKLFF. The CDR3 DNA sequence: TGCAGTGCTAGAAATCCAGGGGGGAGAAATGAAAAACTGTTTTTT.

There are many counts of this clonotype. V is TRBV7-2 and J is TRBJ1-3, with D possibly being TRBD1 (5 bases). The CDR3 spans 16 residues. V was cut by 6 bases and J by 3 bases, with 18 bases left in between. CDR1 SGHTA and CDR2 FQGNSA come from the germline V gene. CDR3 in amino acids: CASSLIGEDYGNTIYF. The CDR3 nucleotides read TGTGCCAGCAGTCTCATAGGGGAAGATTATGGAAACACCATATATTTT.

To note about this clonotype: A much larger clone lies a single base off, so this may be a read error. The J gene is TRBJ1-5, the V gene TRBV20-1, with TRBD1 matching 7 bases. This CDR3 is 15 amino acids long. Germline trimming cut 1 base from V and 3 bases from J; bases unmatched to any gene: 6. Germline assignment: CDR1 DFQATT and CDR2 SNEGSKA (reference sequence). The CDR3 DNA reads TGCAGTGCTAGAGTCGGGACAGATAACAATCAGCCCCAGCATTTT. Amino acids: CSARVGTDNNQPQHF.

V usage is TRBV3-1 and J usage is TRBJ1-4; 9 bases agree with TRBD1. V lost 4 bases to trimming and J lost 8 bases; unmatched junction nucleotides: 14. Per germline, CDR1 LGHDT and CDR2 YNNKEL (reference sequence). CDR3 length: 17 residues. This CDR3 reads CASSRRSRQGVREKLFF. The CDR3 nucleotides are TGTGCCAGCAGCCGCCGCTCAAGACAGGGGGTACGAGAAAAACTGTTTTTT.

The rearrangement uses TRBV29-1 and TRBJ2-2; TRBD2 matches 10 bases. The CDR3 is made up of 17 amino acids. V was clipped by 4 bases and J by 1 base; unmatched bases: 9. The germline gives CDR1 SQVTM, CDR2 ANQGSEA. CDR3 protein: CSVVFPSGSLNTGELFF. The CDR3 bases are TGCAGCGTTGTGTTCCCTAGCGGGAGTCTGAACACCGGGGAGCTGTTTTTT.